This T cell receptor beta chain was found in a study of blood T cell repertoires in COVID-19. Looking at the study overall: Sample material is recorded as cDNA or gDNA derived from T cells, B-cell-depleted T cells, or PBMCs.

Per the original methods: Estimation of nucleated cell counts was performed using reference gene primer amplification. The repertoire was sequenced with immunoSEQ multiplex PCR; TCRdb's copy has only in-frame clones and lacks some. For V, J and clone size, that table is used; D and trimming come from the DNA. The table has around 250,000 clones, around 87% seen once. Looked up from germline, CDR1 is SGHRS and CDR2 is YFSETQ. The ends were cut back, 4 bases at V and 5 bases at J, with 17 bases in the middle. The CDR3 covers 15 residues. The sequence was obtained from a man aged 18 to 29 with active or convalescent COVID-19. Source material: peripheral blood. The chain combines TRBV5-1 with TRBJ2-3, with a possible D match to TRBD2 (5 bases). CDR3 bases: TGCGCCAGCAGCCTCGAGGACTCTACGGGAGATACGCAGTATTTT. Encoded protein: CASSLEDSTGDTQYF.